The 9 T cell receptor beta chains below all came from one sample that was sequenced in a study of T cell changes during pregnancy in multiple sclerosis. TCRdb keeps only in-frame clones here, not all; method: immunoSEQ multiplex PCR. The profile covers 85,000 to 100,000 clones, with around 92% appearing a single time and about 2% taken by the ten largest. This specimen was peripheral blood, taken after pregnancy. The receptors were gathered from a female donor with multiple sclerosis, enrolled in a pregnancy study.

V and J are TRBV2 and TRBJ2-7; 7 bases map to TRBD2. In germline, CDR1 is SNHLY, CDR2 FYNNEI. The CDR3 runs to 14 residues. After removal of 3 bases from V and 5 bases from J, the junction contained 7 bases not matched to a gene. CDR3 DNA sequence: TGTGCCAGCAGTGACGGGGCTAGCGGAGACGAGCAGTACTTC. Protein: CASSDGASGDEQYF.

The CDR3 sequence: CASSYSGTGGGGEQFF. The CDR3 bases are TGTGCCAGCAGTTACTCTGGGACAGGGGGTGGTGGTGAGCAGTTCTTC. J is TRBJ2-1 and V is TRBV6-5; 11 positions match TRBD1. Per germline, CDR1 MNHEY and CDR2 SVGAGI. With 0 bases clipped from V and 9 bases from J, the junction kept 7 bases outside the gene matches. The CDR3 is 16 residues long.

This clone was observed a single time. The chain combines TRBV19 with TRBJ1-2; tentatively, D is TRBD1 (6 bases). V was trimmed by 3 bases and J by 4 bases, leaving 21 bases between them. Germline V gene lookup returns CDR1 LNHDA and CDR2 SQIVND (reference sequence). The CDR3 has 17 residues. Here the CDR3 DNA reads TGTGCCAGTAGTATCGCCTCTTCAGGGGTAATGTCCTATGGCTACACCTTC. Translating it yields CASSIASSGVMSYGYTF.

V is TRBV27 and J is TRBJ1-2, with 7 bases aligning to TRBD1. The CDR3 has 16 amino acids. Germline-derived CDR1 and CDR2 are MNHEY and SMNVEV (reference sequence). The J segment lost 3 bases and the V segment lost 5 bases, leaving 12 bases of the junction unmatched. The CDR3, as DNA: TGTGCCAGCAGTCTATTTGGGACAGATCTGGACTATGGCTACACCTTC. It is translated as CASSLFGTDLDYGYTF.

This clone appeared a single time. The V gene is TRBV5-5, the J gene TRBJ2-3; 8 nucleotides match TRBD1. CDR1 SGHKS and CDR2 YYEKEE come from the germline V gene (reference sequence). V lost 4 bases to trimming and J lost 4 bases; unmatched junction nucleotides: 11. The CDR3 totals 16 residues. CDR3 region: CASSTQGAIRADTQYF. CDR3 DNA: TGTGCCAGCAGCACCCAGGGGGCGATTCGCGCAGATACGCAGTATTTT.

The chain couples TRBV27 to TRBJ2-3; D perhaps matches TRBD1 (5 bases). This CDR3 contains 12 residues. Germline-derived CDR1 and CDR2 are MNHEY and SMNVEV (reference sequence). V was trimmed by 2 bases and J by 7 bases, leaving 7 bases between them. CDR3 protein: CASSLGAHTQYF. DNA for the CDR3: TGTGCCAGCAGTTTAGGGGCCCATACGCAGTATTTT.

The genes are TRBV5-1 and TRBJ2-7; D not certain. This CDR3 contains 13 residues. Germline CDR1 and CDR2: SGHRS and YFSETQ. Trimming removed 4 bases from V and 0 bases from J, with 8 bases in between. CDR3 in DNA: TGCGCCAGCAGCGCCGACAACTCCTACGAGCAGTACTTC. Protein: CASSADNSYEQYF. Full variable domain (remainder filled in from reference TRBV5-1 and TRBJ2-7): KAGVTQTPRYLIKTRGQQVTLSCSPISGHRSVSWYQQTPGQGLQFLFEYFSETQRNKGNFPGRFSGRQFSNSRSEMNVSTLELGDSALYLCASSADNSYEQYFGPGTRLTVT.

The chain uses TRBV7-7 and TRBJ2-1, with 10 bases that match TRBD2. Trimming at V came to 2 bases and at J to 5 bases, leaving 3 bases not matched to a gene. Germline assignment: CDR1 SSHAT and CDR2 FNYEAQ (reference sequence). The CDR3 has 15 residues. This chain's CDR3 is CASSLSSGGHNEQFF. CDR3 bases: TGTGCCAGCAGCTTATCTAGCGGGGGACACAATGAGCAGTTCTTC.

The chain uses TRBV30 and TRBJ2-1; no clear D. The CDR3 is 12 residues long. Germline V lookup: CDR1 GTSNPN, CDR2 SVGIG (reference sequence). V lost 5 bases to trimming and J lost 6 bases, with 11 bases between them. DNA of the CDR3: TGTGCCTGGCTGAATTACGGCAATGAGCAGTTCTTC. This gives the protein CAWLNYGNEQFF.